This T cell receptor (beta chain) comes out of a study of blood T cell repertoires in COVID-19. Some clones are missing from TCRdb's copy, which holds only in-frame ones; the method was immunoSEQ multiplex PCR. Of around 160,000 clones listed, roughly four fifths were seen once; the top ten hold around 9.9%. Germline CDR1 is SGHTA and CDR2 is FQGTGA. This CDR3 has 15 amino acids. The V end was cut by 5 bases, the J end by 2 bases, with 10 bases between. The TCR comes from a human donor in a cohort sampled during active COVID-19. The chain uses TRBV7-3 and TRBJ2-6; D is possibly TRBD1 (5 bases). The specimen was peripheral blood. The DNA for the CDR3 is TGTGCCAGCAGCCGCCCAGGGACTGGGGCCAACGTCCTGACTTTC. Protein sequence: CASSRPGTGANVLTF.